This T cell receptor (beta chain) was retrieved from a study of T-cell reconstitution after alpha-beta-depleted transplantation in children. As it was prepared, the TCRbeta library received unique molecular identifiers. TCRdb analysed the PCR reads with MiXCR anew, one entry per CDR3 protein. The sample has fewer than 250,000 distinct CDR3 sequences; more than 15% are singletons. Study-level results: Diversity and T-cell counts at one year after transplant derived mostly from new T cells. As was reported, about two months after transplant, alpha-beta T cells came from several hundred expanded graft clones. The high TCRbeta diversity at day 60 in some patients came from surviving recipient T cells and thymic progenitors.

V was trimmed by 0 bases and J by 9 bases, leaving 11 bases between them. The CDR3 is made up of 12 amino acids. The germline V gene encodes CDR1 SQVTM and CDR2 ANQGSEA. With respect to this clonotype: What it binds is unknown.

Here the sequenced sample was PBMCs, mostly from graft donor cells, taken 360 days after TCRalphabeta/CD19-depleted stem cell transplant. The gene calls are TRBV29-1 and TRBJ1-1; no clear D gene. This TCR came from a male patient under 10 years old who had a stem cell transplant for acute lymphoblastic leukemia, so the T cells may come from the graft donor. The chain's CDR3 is CSVEELGKQAFF. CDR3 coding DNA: TGCAGCGTTGAAGAGTTGGGGAAACAAGCTTTCTTT.